The rows below give T cell receptor beta chains drawn from one sample of a study of shared clonotypes between healthy human individuals. Only in-frame clones appear in the TCRdb table, and some are missing; sequencing was by immunoSEQ multiplex PCR. The profile covers over 750,000 clones, with roughly 96% appearing a single time and less than 0.25% taken by the ten largest. Sequencing was performed on naive CD8+ T cells sorted from blood. The origin of the receptors is a man aged 30 to 45 in good health. The CDR3 runs from the conserved cysteine through the conserved F or W. A D gene is named only where the DNA matches it firmly. Expanded clones are given a class, and other clones once, few, many or no size at all.

TRBV5-1	-	TRBJ2-7	TRBD1	TGCGCCAGCAGTTTTATCCCCGGGACAGGGGTGTACGAGCAGTACTTC	CASSFIPGTGVYEQYF
TRBV5-1	-	TRBJ1-3	-	TGCGCCAGCAGCTTGGAGGCAGTCGGAAGTAGTGGCACCATATATTTT	CASSLEAVGSSGTIYF
TRBV5-1	-	TRBJ1-1	-	TGCGCCAGCAGCGGAATTTCGGGGGTGAACACTGAAGCTTTCTTT	CASSGISGVNTEAFF
TRBV7-9	once	TRBJ2-3	-	TGTGCCAGCAGCTTAAGGGTGTTAGATACGCAGTATTTT	CASSLRVLDTQYF
TRBV21-1	-	TRBJ1-5	-	TGTGCCAGCAGCAAAGCTCAAGGGAATAGCAATCAGCCCCAGCATTTT	CASSKAQGNSNQPQHF
TRBV11-2	-	TRBJ1-2	TRBD1	TGTGCCAGCAGCCTCGGACAGGGAGGCTATGGCTACACCTTC	CASSLGQGGYGYTF
TRBV27	-	TRBJ2-7	-	TGTGCCAGCAGTTTAAGTAGCGGCGGCTACGAGCAGTACTTC	CASSLSSGGYEQYF
TRBV25-1	once	TRBJ2-5	-	TGTGCCAGCAGTGAATATAAGCAAGCACAGTACTTC	CASSEYKQAQYF
TRBV5-1	once	TRBJ2-7	-	TGCGCCAGCAGCCTAGGACCCTTGGGCGAGCAGTACTTC	CASSLGPLGEQYF
TRBV11-2	-	TRBJ2-7	-	TGTGCCAGCAGCTTAGGACTGTTAGGCTACGAGCAGTACTTC	CASSLGLLGYEQYF
TRBV11-2	-	TRBJ2-7	-	TGTGCCAGCAGCTTATCTCAGGGCTCCTACGAGCAGTACTTC	CASSLSQGSYEQYF